These 9 T cell receptor beta chains originate from one sample sequenced in a study of CD8 T cells in ankylosing spondylitis. One entry per CDR3 protein results from TCRdb running MiXCR on the 5' RACE reads. The sample shows approximately 90,000 distinct CDR3 sequences, about 8.3% of them seen only once. Sequenced material: blood, either unsorted or a sorted T cell fraction (not recorded which). These receptors were taken from a male donor with ankylosing spondylitis or in good health (not recorded which).

Ten or more counts support this clonotype. This rearrangement joins TRBV4-3 to TRBJ2-7; D possibly corresponds to TRBD1 (5 bases). Trimming took 2 bases from V and 2 from J, leaving 16 bases between them. CDR3 length: 16 residues. From germline, CDR1 is LGHNA and CDR2 YSLEER. In DNA form, the CDR3 reads TGCGCCAGCAGCCAACTGAAAGGGGCCTACGCCTACGAGCAGTACTTC. Translation: CASSQLKGAYAYEQYF.

The rearrangement uses TRBV3-1 and TRBJ1-4, with 9 bases fitting TRBD1. V was pared by 7 bases and J by 7 bases, with 10 bases of the junction left unmatched. CDR1 is LGHDT and CDR2 is YNNKEL in the germline V gene (reference sequence). The CDR3 runs 15 residues. CDR3: CASTRTGTGLEKLFF. CDR3 nucleotides: TGTGCCAGCACCCGGACCGGGACAGGGCTTGAAAAACTGTTTTTT. The variable domain in full, with the rest retrieved from reference TRBV3-1 and TRBJ1-4, is DTAVSQTPKYLVTQMGNDKSIKCEQNLGHDTMYWYKQDSKKFLKIMFSYNNKELIINETVPNRFSPKSPDKAHLNLHINSLELGDSAVYFCASTRTGTGLEKLFFGSGTQLSVL.

As to this clonotype: A much larger clonotype is one base distant, so this may be a read error. The chain recombines TRBV19 with TRBJ2-7; 10 bases map to TRBD1. Per the germline V gene, CDR1 is LNHDA and CDR2 is SQIVND (reference sequence). The CDR3 is 16 amino acids. The CDR3 nucleotides read TGTGCCATTAGTGCGCCGGGACAGGGGAATTCTTACGAGCAGTACTTC. Its protein product is CAISAPGQGNSYEQYF.

This clonotype was seen repeatedly, ten times or more. V gene TRBV20-1 combines with J gene TRBJ2-3; 7 positions match TRBD2. Trimming took 4 bases from V and 5 from J; bases not matched to a gene: 9. Looked up from germline, CDR1 is DFQATT and CDR2 is SNEGSKA (reference sequence). The CDR3 is 14 residues long. CDR3 sequence reads: CSATLAGVIDTQYF. The CDR3 nucleotides are TGCAGTGCTACCCTGGCGGGAGTAATAGATACGCAGTATTTT.

This clonotype was recorded at least ten times. The chain joins TRBV12-3 or TRBV12-4 to TRBJ2-2, with TRBD2 as a possible D gene (5 bases). The CDR3 length is 12 residues. The V end was cut by 6 bases, the J end by 8 bases, with 10 bases between. The CDR3 nucleotides are TGTGCCAGCAGCAATTCGGGGGGGGAGCTGTTTTTT. Residues: CASSNSGGELFF.

This clonotype appeared many times. V is TRBV29-1 and J is TRBJ2-1; D might be TRBD1 (5 bases). Trimming removed 3 bases from V and 5 bases from J, with 11 bases in between. Germline V gene lookup returns CDR1 SQVTM and CDR2 ANQGSEA. This CDR3 contains 13 residues. The CDR3 DNA sequence: TGCAGCGTTGAGGGGCTAGGTGACAATGAGCAGTTCTTC. Its translation is CSVEGLGDNEQFF.

In its sample, this clonotype was seen a few times. The genes are TRBV20-1 and TRBJ2-1, with TRBD2 identical over 10 bases. This CDR3 has 15 residues. The germline V gene encodes CDR1 DFQATT and CDR2 SNEGSKA (reference sequence). The V and J ends lost 5 bases and 6 bases, in that order; junction bases with no gene match: 10. CDR3 protein: CSALPWTSGRNEQFF. The CDR3 DNA sequence: TGCAGTGCTCTTCCTTGGACTAGCGGCCGCAATGAGCAGTTCTTC.

This clonotype was seen repeatedly, ten times or more. J is TRBJ2-3 and V is TRBV13; D is unclear. The CDR3 is 14 amino acids. CDR1 is PRHDT and CDR2 is FYEKMQ in the germline V gene (reference sequence). V lost 2 bases and J 2 bases, leaving 8 bases between the germline ends. CDR3 sequence reads: CASSLNRNTDTQYF. CDR3 sequence (DNA): TGTGCCAGCAGCTTAAACAGAAACACAGATACGCAGTATTTT.

This clonotype has at least ten counts. This chain connects TRBV20-1 to TRBJ2-3; 10 nucleotides line up with TRBD1. V shed 6 bases and J 1 base; nucleotides not matched to a gene: 7. CDR1 and CDR2 from the germline V gene are DFQATT and SNEGSKA (reference sequence). CDR3 length: 15 residues. The CDR3 loop reads CSAPGQGLGTDTQYF. CDR3 DNA sequence: TGCAGTGCACCGGGACAGGGGTTGGGCACAGATACGCAGTATTTT.